What follows are 26 T cell receptor beta chains derived from one specimen sequenced in a study of CXCR3-negative and CXCR3-positive naive CD8 T cells. The study, taken as a whole, reports: CXCR3-positive naive cells had more hydrophobic TRB CDR3s than CXCR3-negative naive cells.

In preparing the TRB cDNA libraries, 5' RACE with UMI labels was used. Reprocessing the 5' RACE reads, TCRdb reports a single entry for every CDR3 protein and omits DNA. This listing includes roughly 140,000 distinct CDR3 sequences. Their antigen targets remain unknown. Sequencing was performed on naive CXCR3+ CD8+ T cells from blood. Subset specified: CD45RO-CCR7+CD27+CD95- naive CD8+ T cells expressing CXCR3 (TNR3+). The receptors originated from a human donor in good health. Some clones in this sample may be carry-over from other donors' samples.

This rearrangement joins TRBV4-2 to TRBJ1-2; TCRdb indicates TRBD1, and absent DNA this call remains unverified. Germline lookup yields CDR1 LGHNA and CDR2 YNFKEQ. The CDR3 has 15 amino acids. The CDR3 loop reads CASSQFREQGGGYTF.

The rearrangement links TRBV4-3 to TRBJ1-5; TCRdb reports TRBD1, a call that lacks DNA to check it against. From germline, CDR1 is LGHNA and CDR2 YSLEER. The CDR3 is 16 residues long. CDR3 protein: CASSQGTGTGNQPQHF.

This chain uses TRBV29-1 with TRBJ2-1; TCRdb picks TRBD1, but there is no DNA to check that call. There are 15 residues in the CDR3. CDR1 and CDR2 (germline): SQVTM, ANQGSEA. CDR3 sequence: CSVKSGTLSYNEQFF.

V is TRBV7-9 and J is TRBJ2-7. The germline gives CDR1 SEHNR, CDR2 FQNEAQ (reference sequence). This CDR3 contains 14 residues. The CDR3 here is CASSASQGPYEQYF.

CDR3: CSAPKRERGLQYF. The chain links TRBV20-1 to TRBJ2-4; TCRdb selects TRBD1, and the lack of DNA leaves this call unchecked. The germline gives CDR1 DFQATT, CDR2 SNEGSKA (reference sequence). This CDR3 has 13 residues.

CDR3 region: CASSDTASSYEQYF. The chain combines TRBV7-6 with TRBJ2-7. This CDR3 is built from 14 residues. Germline CDR1 and CDR2: SGHVS and FNYEAQ.

The rearrangement uses TRBV11-2 and TRBJ1-2; TCRdb's D call of TRBD1 is untestable without DNA. Germline values: CDR1 SGHAT, CDR2 FQNNGV. The CDR3 loop spans 14 amino acids. CDR3: CASSARGPHYGYTF.

CDR3 sequence: CASSAWGADTQYF. V gene TRBV9 combines with J gene TRBJ2-3; the TRBD1 assignment by TCRdb is unverifiable without DNA. The CDR3 is 13 residues long. CDR1 is SGDLS, CDR2 YYNGEE, per germline.

This chain links TRBV14 with TRBJ2-3; with no DNA, the TCRdb D assignment of TRBD1 cannot be verified. The germline V gene encodes CDR1 SGHDN and CDR2 FVKESK. The CDR3 sequence is 13 residues long. The CDR3 sequence: CATTDRVTDTQYF.

The chain joins TRBV6-5 to TRBJ1-1; as DNA is missing, the TRBD1 call by TCRdb cannot be tested. CDR3 size: 14 residues. The V gene's germline CDR1 is MNHEY and CDR2 SVGAGI. CDR3 sequence: CASSSDRGDTEAFF.

The chain has TRBV9 and TRBJ2-3; there is no DNA to check the TCRdb D call of TRBD2. The CDR3 consists of 15 residues. Germline assignment: CDR1 SGDLS and CDR2 YYNGEE. CDR3: CASSGTSGITDTQYF.

V usage is TRBV7-2 and J usage is TRBJ1-2; checking the TCRdb D call of TRBD1 is not possible without DNA. The CDR3 totals 13 residues. Germline-derived CDR1 and CDR2 are SGHTA and FQGNSA. CDR3 protein: CASSLADSYGYTF.

The chain recombines TRBV5-5 with TRBJ2-2; there is no DNA to check the TCRdb D call of TRBD1. Germline V lookup: CDR1 SGHKS, CDR2 YYEKEE (reference sequence). This CDR3 has 14 amino acids. The CDR3 spells CASSSRTGSGELFF. Filled out from reference TRBV5-5 and TRBJ2-2, the complete variable domain reads DAGVTQSPTHLIKTRGQQVTLRCSPISGHKSVSWYQQVLGQGPQFIFQYYEKEERGRGNFPDRFSARQFPNYSSELNVNALLLGDSALYLCASSSRTGSGELFFGEGSRLTVL.

J is TRBJ2-1 and V is TRBV29-1; the D call from TCRdb, TRBD2, cannot be confirmed without DNA. CDR3 size: 17 residues. Germline loops: CDR1 SQVTM, CDR2 ANQGSEA. CDR3 protein: CSVGRGLAGGPGNEQFF.

V usage is TRBV12-3 or TRBV12-4 and J usage is TRBJ2-3; there is no DNA to check the TCRdb D call of TRBD1. The CDR3 totals 14 residues. Here the CDR3 reads CASIQGQRPDTQYF.

The chain joins TRBV28 to TRBJ2-3; TCRdb picks TRBD2, but there is no DNA to check that call. This CDR3 is 15 amino acids long. Germline V gene sequence: CDR1 MDHEN, CDR2 SYDVKM. This CDR3 is CASGQRGASTDTQYF.

The chain employs TRBV11-2 and TRBJ2-1; there is no DNA to check the TCRdb D call of TRBD2. CDR3 size: 15 residues. CDR1 and CDR2 (germline): SGHAT, FQNNGV. The CDR3 loop is CASSLVISGNNEQFF.

The gene calls are TRBV7-3 and TRBJ2-2; TCRdb proposes TRBD2, but this gene call is untestable without DNA. This CDR3 is built from 16 residues. Germline V gives CDR1 SGHTA, CDR2 FQGTGA. The chain's CDR3 is CASSLRLVGDTGELFF.

The genes are TRBV23-1 and TRBJ2-1; TCRdb reports TRBD1, a call that lacks DNA to check it against. TRBV23-1 qualifies as an ORF whose function is uncertain. The CDR3 has 14 residues. The CDR3 loop is CASSQFQGASEQFF.

This chain joins TRBV28 and TRBJ1-6. Germline V gives CDR1 MDHEN, CDR2 SYDVKM. The CDR3 has 13 residues. CDR3 in amino acids: CASRIERDSPLHF.

V is TRBV12-3 or TRBV12-4 and J is TRBJ2-1. The CDR3 is 14 amino acids. CDR3 sequence: CASGLAVSYNEQFF.

The chain links TRBV28 to TRBJ2-1; TCRdb designates TRBD1, a call that cannot be tested without DNA. This CDR3 is 17 amino acids long. Germline V gives CDR1 MDHEN, CDR2 SYDVKM. The CDR3 protein is CASSFPPYRTGLNEQFF.

The chain uses TRBV11-2 and TRBJ2-7. Germline CDR1 reads SGHAT; CDR2 reads FQNNGV. This CDR3 is built from 15 residues. This chain's CDR3 is CASSANEGGFYEQYF.

The V call is TRBV7-9, the J call TRBJ2-7; TCRdb selects TRBD1, and the lack of DNA leaves this call unchecked. The CDR3 is 13 residues long. Germline loops: CDR1 SEHNR, CDR2 FQNEAQ (reference sequence). This CDR3 is CASRRDRDYEQYF.

This rearrangement joins TRBV13 to TRBJ1-3; the D call of TRBD1 rests on TCRdb alone, since no DNA is present to check it. The germline V gene encodes CDR1 PRHDT and CDR2 FYEKMQ (reference sequence). The CDR3 sequence is 15 residues long. The CDR3 region is CASNLGGGSGNTIYF.

The chain employs TRBV4-1 and TRBJ2-1; TCRdb indicates TRBD1, and absent DNA this call remains unverified. Germline CDR1 is MGHRA and CDR2 is YSYEKL. The CDR3 totals 19 residues. CDR3 protein: CASSPLWTIQESSYNEQFF.